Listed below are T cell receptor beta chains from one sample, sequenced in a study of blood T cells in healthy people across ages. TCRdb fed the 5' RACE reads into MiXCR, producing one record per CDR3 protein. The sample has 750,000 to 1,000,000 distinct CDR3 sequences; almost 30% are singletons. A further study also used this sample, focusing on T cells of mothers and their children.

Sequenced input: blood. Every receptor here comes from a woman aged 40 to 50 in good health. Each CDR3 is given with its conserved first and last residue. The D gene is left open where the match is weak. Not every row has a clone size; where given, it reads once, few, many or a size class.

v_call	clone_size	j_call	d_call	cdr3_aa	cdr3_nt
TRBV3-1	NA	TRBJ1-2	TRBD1	CASSRNSDRSYTF	TGTGCCAGCAGCCGCAATTCGGACAGGAGCTACACCTTC
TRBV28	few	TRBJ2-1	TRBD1	CASSLLGQGRNEQFF	TGTGCCAGCAGTTTGCTAGGACAGGGTCGCAATGAGCAGTTCTTC
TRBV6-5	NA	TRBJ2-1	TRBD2	CASRPGLAAAEQFF	TGTGCCAGCAGACCGGGACTAGCCGCCGCGGAGCAGTTCTTC
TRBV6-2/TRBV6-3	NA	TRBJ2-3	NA	CASSYSTSVDTQYF	TGTGCCAGCAGTTACTCGACGTCGGTAGATACGCAGTATTTT
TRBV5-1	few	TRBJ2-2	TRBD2	CASKERGGPGELFF	TGCGCCAGCAAGGAGCGGGGGGGCCCCGGGGAGCTGTTTTTT
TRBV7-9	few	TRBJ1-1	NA	CASTTSERSTEAFF	TGTGCCAGCACCACCAGTGAGCGGAGCACTGAAGCTTTCTTT
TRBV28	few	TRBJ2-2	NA	CASSIDSRNTGELFF	TGTGCCAGCAGCATCGACAGTCGGAACACCGGGGAGCTGTTTTTT
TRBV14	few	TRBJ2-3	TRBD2	CASSPGLAGGPGDTQYF	TGTGCCAGCAGCCCAGGACTAGCGGGGGGGCCTGGAGATACGCAGTATTTT
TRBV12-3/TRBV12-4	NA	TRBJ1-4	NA	CASSSNKKRGADEKLFF	TGTGCCAGCAGTTCGAATAAAAAACGAGGGGCGGATGAAAAACTGTTTTTT
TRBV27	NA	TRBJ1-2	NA	CASRGLIDYGYTF	TGTGCCAGCAGGGGCCTCATTGACTATGGCTACACCTTC
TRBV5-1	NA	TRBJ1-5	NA	CASSLTPDQPQHF	TGCGCCAGCAGCTTGACCCCTGATCAGCCCCAGCATTTT
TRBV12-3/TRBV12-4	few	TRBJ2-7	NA	CASSINGMISYEQYF	TGTGCCAGCAGTATTAATGGGATGATCTCCTACGAGCAGTACTTC
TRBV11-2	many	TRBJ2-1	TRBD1	CASSSRRDRNYNEQFF	TGTGCCAGCAGCTCCCGCCGGGACAGAAATTACAATGAGCAGTTCTTC
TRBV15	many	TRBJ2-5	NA	CATSRVGGVGTQYF	TGTGCCACCAGCAGAGTGGGCGGCGTAGGGACCCAGTACTTC
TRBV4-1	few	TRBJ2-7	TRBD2	CASSQEPSGLGHFDEQYF	TGCGCCAGCAGCCAAGAACCGAGCGGACTAGGCCATTTTGACGAGCAGTACTTC